A selection of T cell receptor beta chains follows, all from one sample in a study of cytomegalovirus exposure and HLA in healthy donors. Libraries were prepared by immunoSEQ multiplex PCR; TCRdb keeps only in-frame clonotypes and omits some of them. The sample holds over 150,000 clones, 65% to 90% seen once. Specimen: PBMCs. All receptors come from a human donor in good health. Both conserved end residues are trimmed from each CDR3. Each record gives: J gene, clone size, V gene, CDR3 protein. A row's size may be missing; if present it is once, few, many or a size class.

j_call: TRBJ2-2; clone_size: NA; v_call: TRBV7-2; cdr3_aa: ASSRSGAFGGELF
j_call: TRBJ1-1; clone_size: few; v_call: TRBV13; cdr3_aa: ASSGDRGNTEAF
j_call: TRBJ2-5; clone_size: NA; v_call: TRBV12-5; cdr3_aa: ASGRAGGRETQY
j_call: TRBJ2-2; clone_size: NA; v_call: TRBV11-3; cdr3_aa: ASRGSWPSGGAKSPGELF
j_call: TRBJ2-7; clone_size: few; v_call: TRBV4-3; cdr3_aa: ASSQDPQGAFHEQY
j_call: TRBJ2-7; clone_size: NA; v_call: TRBV18; cdr3_aa: ASSPPGQRVEQY
j_call: TRBJ1-5; clone_size: NA; v_call: TRBV2; cdr3_aa: ASKRGTVNNQPQH
j_call: TRBJ1-1; clone_size: NA; v_call: TRBV13; cdr3_aa: ASSLFGANTEAF
j_call: TRBJ2-1; clone_size: NA; v_call: TRBV7-9; cdr3_aa: ASSITSADEQF
j_call: TRBJ2-7; clone_size: NA; v_call: TRBV19; cdr3_aa: ATTSRAGVYEQY
j_call: TRBJ2-7; clone_size: NA; v_call: TRBV14; cdr3_aa: ASSPTGVGNTYEQY
j_call: TRBJ1-1; clone_size: once; v_call: TRBV12-5; cdr3_aa: ASGPLGGRVTEAF
j_call: TRBJ2-2; clone_size: NA; v_call: TRBV9; cdr3_aa: ASSPHRGAVNTGELF
j_call: TRBJ2-3; clone_size: few; v_call: TRBV5-6; cdr3_aa: ASSIPGSSTDTQY
j_call: TRBJ1-6; clone_size: NA; v_call: TRBV7-6; cdr3_aa: ASSLTGTGVDSPLH
j_call: TRBJ2-7; clone_size: NA; v_call: TRBV6-6; cdr3_aa: ASRSTDSSYEQY
j_call: TRBJ2-7; clone_size: NA; v_call: TRBV29-1; cdr3_aa: SVRQGSYEQY
j_call: TRBJ2-5; clone_size: NA; v_call: TRBV18; cdr3_aa: ASSPSLAGGQETQY
j_call: TRBJ2-7; clone_size: NA; v_call: TRBV6-6; cdr3_aa: ASSGTAYEQY
j_call: TRBJ1-1; clone_size: NA; v_call: TRBV4-1; cdr3_aa: ASSRGQALNTEAF
j_call: TRBJ1-3; clone_size: NA; v_call: TRBV4-3; cdr3_aa: ASSQDHSNSGNTIY
j_call: TRBJ2-7; clone_size: NA; v_call: TRBV11-1; cdr3_aa: ASSLVSYEQY
j_call: TRBJ1-5; clone_size: once; v_call: TRBV7-9; cdr3_aa: ASSPNGGGQPQH
j_call: TRBJ1-4; clone_size: NA; v_call: TRBV27; cdr3_aa: ASRRPQNEKLF
j_call: TRBJ1-2; clone_size: few; v_call: TRBV2; cdr3_aa: ATARDNYGYT
j_call: TRBJ2-5; clone_size: NA; v_call: TRBV19; cdr3_aa: ASSIGGATETQY
j_call: TRBJ2-1; clone_size: NA; v_call: TRBV15; cdr3_aa: ATSRAGQGNNEQF
j_call: TRBJ1-1; clone_size: NA; v_call: TRBV7-9; cdr3_aa: ASSSTVNTEAF
j_call: TRBJ1-5; clone_size: NA; v_call: TRBV7-8; cdr3_aa: ASSSEGPQH
j_call: TRBJ1-4; clone_size: NA; v_call: TRBV15; cdr3_aa: ATSRDYRGGNEKLF
j_call: TRBJ1-1; clone_size: NA; v_call: TRBV7-8; cdr3_aa: ASSLGGVNTEAF
j_call: TRBJ1-1; clone_size: NA; v_call: TRBV5-6; cdr3_aa: ASSRRGTGGRSGEAF
j_call: TRBJ1-5; clone_size: NA; v_call: TRBV5-4; cdr3_aa: ASSRTGNQPQH
j_call: TRBJ2-5; clone_size: few; v_call: TRBV2; cdr3_aa: ASSVGLAGRETQY
j_call: TRBJ1-2; clone_size: NA; v_call: TRBV10-3; cdr3_aa: AISESKGFDYGYT
j_call: TRBJ2-3; clone_size: NA; v_call: TRBV4-2; cdr3_aa: ASSQDEGRRLY
j_call: TRBJ2-7; clone_size: NA; v_call: TRBV7-9; cdr3_aa: ASSLGDSGAEQY
j_call: TRBJ2-7; clone_size: NA; v_call: TRBV6-1; cdr3_aa: ASSETGTGGSEQY
j_call: TRBJ2-4; clone_size: NA; v_call: TRBV7-2; cdr3_aa: ASSLASGGLAKNIQY
j_call: TRBJ1-1; clone_size: NA; v_call: TRBV28; cdr3_aa: ASRGGGNTEAF
j_call: TRBJ2-3; clone_size: NA; v_call: TRBV11-1; cdr3_aa: ASSPGTDTQY
j_call: TRBJ1-2; clone_size: NA; v_call: TRBV7-2; cdr3_aa: ASTPGQFNYGYT
j_call: TRBJ1-5; clone_size: few; v_call: TRBV2; cdr3_aa: ASSEGRELH
j_call: TRBJ1-1; clone_size: NA; v_call: TRBV5-1; cdr3_aa: ASRTDRAGAF
j_call: TRBJ2-7; clone_size: NA; v_call: TRBV6-5; cdr3_aa: ASSMGQIYEQY
j_call: TRBJ2-7; clone_size: NA; v_call: TRBV7-8; cdr3_aa: ASSSGQGGGYEQY
j_call: TRBJ2-5; clone_size: NA; v_call: TRBV7-3; cdr3_aa: ASSFPGGTQY
j_call: TRBJ1-1; clone_size: NA; v_call: TRBV11-2; cdr3_aa: ASSRTGTEAF
j_call: TRBJ1-6; clone_size: NA; v_call: TRBV5-1; cdr3_aa: ASSLVSWRDSYNSPLH
j_call: TRBJ2-7; clone_size: NA; v_call: TRBV15; cdr3_aa: ATSREGGLSFEQY
j_call: NA; clone_size: NA; v_call: TRBV5-1; cdr3_aa: ASSLITGAYSSYEQY
j_call: TRBJ2-1; clone_size: NA; v_call: TRBV29-1; cdr3_aa: SVEDLASGGLDNEQF
j_call: TRBJ1-4; clone_size: NA; v_call: TRBV27; cdr3_aa: ASSQGTGVGEKLF
j_call: TRBJ1-2; clone_size: NA; v_call: TRBV4-2; cdr3_aa: ASSQDGPGFYGYT
j_call: TRBJ2-7; clone_size: NA; v_call: TRBV29-1; cdr3_aa: SVGTGALYEQY
j_call: TRBJ1-3; clone_size: NA; v_call: TRBV4-3; cdr3_aa: ASSQARAGNTIY
j_call: TRBJ1-2; clone_size: NA; v_call: TRBV9; cdr3_aa: ASSGQLNYGYT
j_call: TRBJ1-1; clone_size: NA; v_call: TRBV5-1; cdr3_aa: ASRREETEAF
j_call: TRBJ2-5; clone_size: NA; v_call: TRBV19; cdr3_aa: ASSIGTAHYETQY
j_call: TRBJ1-5; clone_size: NA; v_call: TRBV7-9; cdr3_aa: ASSSNWDRGINQPQH